Below are 4 T cell receptor beta chains sequenced from a single sample in a study of identical twins. TCRdb recomputed calls from the 5' RACE reads with MiXCR, one row per CDR3 protein. Seen here are approximately 890,000 distinct CDR3 sequences, around an eighth observed once, and the top ten hold roughly 1.6%. These sequences were also reported in another study, on yellow fever vaccine responses in identical twins.

Input material: PBMCs. The receptors were gathered from a woman younger than 30 in good health.

The table lists this clonotype with a few counts. The chain carries TRBV2 and TRBJ1-2, with D maybe TRBD1 (5 bases). The CDR3 has 13 residues. Trimming left V 8 bases short and J 4 bases short, with 14 bases between. Looked up from germline, CDR1 is SNHLY and CDR2 is FYNNEI. The CDR3 DNA sequence: TGTGCCAGCCCGGGTGGAGGGGTCTATGGCTACACCTTC. Protein sequence: CASPGGGVYGYTF.

The chain employs TRBV20-1 and TRBJ2-7; 12 nucleotides align to TRBD2. CDR1 is DFQATT, CDR2 SNEGSKA, per germline (reference sequence). This CDR3 has 13 residues. V lost 5 bases and J lost 4; bases outside the gene matches: 3. The CDR3 bases are TGCAGTGCTTCGACTAGCGGGAGATACGAGCAGTACTTC. The encoded protein is CSASTSGRYEQYF.

A few counts support this clonotype. This chain links TRBV4-2 with TRBJ2-1; no definite D call. Germline CDR1 is LGHNA and CDR2 is YNFKEQ. Trimming took off 0 bases at V and 6 bases at J, with 15 bases between the two ends. This CDR3 is 16 amino acids long. Here the CDR3 DNA reads TGTGCCAGCAGCCAAGATAAGGTAGTCGGATTCAATGAGCAGTTCTTC. Translation gives CASSQDKVVGFNEQFF.

In this sample, this clonotype turned up many times. V usage is TRBV6-5 and J usage is TRBJ2-1; possibly TRBD1 for D (6 bases). Per germline, CDR1 MNHEY and CDR2 SVGAGI. The CDR3 covers 13 residues. V lost 2 bases, J lost 4 bases, and 6 bases lay in between. The CDR3 loop reads CASSYGQYNEQFF. The CDR3 bases are TGTGCCAGCAGTTACGGACAGTACAATGAGCAGTTCTTC.